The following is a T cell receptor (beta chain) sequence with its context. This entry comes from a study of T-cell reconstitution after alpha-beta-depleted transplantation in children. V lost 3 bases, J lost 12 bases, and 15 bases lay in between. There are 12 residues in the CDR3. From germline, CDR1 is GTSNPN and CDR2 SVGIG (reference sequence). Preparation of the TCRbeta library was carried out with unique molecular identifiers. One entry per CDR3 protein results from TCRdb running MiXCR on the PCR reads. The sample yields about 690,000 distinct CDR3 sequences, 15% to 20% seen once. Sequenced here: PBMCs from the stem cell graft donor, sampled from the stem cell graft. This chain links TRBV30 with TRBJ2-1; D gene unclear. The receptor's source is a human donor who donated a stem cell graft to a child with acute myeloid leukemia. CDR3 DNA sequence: TGTGCCTGGAGCGGCCCCGTGGGCGGGCAGTTCTTC. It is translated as CAWSGPVGGQFF.